These 6 T cell receptor beta chains were all obtained from the same sample, sequenced in a study of CXCR3-negative and CXCR3-positive naive CD8 T cells. Study-level points and caveats: More hydrophobic TRB CDR3s occurred in CXCR3-positive than in CXCR3-negative naive cells.

UMI labels and 5' RACE were used to prepare the TRB cDNA libraries. One entry per CDR3 protein, without DNA, is what TCRdb gives after re-calling the 5' RACE reads. Its clone listing holds roughly 63,000 distinct CDR3 sequences. The antigens of these receptors remain unknown. Material: naive CXCR3+ CD8+ T cells from blood. The subset is: CD45RO-CCR7+CD27+CD95- naive CD8+ T cells expressing CXCR3 (TNR3+). These receptors came from a human donor in good health. Some clones in this sample may be carry-over from other donors' samples.

The chain links TRBV23-1 to TRBJ2-3; checking the TCRdb D call of TRBD1 is not possible without DNA. TRBV23-1 is given ORF status, its function remaining uncertain. This CDR3 has 17 residues. CDR3 sequence: CASSQPRLSGSTDTQYF.

V is TRBV5-6 and J is TRBJ2-7. The V gene's germline CDR1 is SGHDT and CDR2 YYEEEE. This CDR3 contains 14 residues. The CDR3 region is CASSLAANSYEQYF.

The rearrangement links TRBV2 to TRBJ2-7. The CDR3 runs to 12 residues. Germline loops: CDR1 SNHLY, CDR2 FYNNEI. The CDR3 is CASSEYPYEQYF.

This chain uses TRBV6-6 with TRBJ1-2; TCRdb lists TRBD1, though no DNA is available to test this call. Germline V gives CDR1 MNHNY, CDR2 SVGAGI (reference sequence). This CDR3 is built from 13 residues. CDR3 loop: CASSPDGGYGYTF.

The chain joins TRBV7-6 to TRBJ1-5; without DNA, the TCRdb call of TRBD1 cannot be checked. CDR1 is SGHVS, CDR2 FNYEAQ, per germline. The CDR3 totals 15 residues. CDR3 loop: CASSLAGTSNQPQHF.

The rearrangement uses TRBV5-1 and TRBJ1-4; TCRdb lists TRBD1, though no DNA is available to test this call. CDR3 length: 16 residues. CDR1 and CDR2 (germline): SGHRS, YFSETQ. CDR3: CASRKGQIATNEKMFF.